These 20 T cell receptor beta chains were sequenced from one sample in a study of OX40 agonist ivuxolimab in advanced cancers. Produced via immunoSEQ multiplex PCR; TCRdb's table is partial and in-frame only. The table includes roughly 72,000 clones, over 90% detected once. Sample: CD4+ or CD8+ T cells sorted from blood, taken in a trial of the OX40 agonist ivuxolimab. These receptors were collected from an adult with an advanced solid tumor such as melanoma, head and neck, liver or kidney cancer.

The chain couples TRBV29-1 to TRBJ2-5; maybe TRBD1 (5 bases). The V and J ends lost 2 bases and 5 bases respectively, with 12 bases between them. The CDR3 is 13 residues long. Germline CDR1 SQVTM, CDR2 ANQGSEA. CDR3 bases: TGCAGCGTTGAACCAGCCGCAGGGGAGACCCAGTACTTC. As protein: CSVEPAAGETQYF.

This clone appeared once. This rearrangement joins TRBV5-6 to TRBJ1-2, with D tentatively TRBD1 (6 bases). This CDR3 contains 14 residues. Trimming took 2 bases from V and 5 from J, leaving 13 bases between them. Germline V gene lookup returns CDR1 SGHDT and CDR2 YYEEEE. The chain's CDR3 is CASSFGTSFYGYTF. Written as DNA, the CDR3 is TGTGCCAGCAGCTTCGGGACAAGTTTTTATGGCTACACCTTC.

This clone is a singleton in its sample. The V gene is TRBV7-9, the J gene TRBJ2-1; 9 bases agree with TRBD1. The CDR3 is 15 amino acids. Trimming cost V 3 bases and J 4 bases; bases outside gene matches: 4. In germline, CDR1 is SEHNR, CDR2 FQNEAQ (reference sequence). CDR3 DNA sequence: TGTGCCAGCAGCTTTCCGGGACAGGGATACAATGAGCAGTTCTTC. Its protein is CASSFPGQGYNEQFF.

The chain employs TRBV11-2 and TRBJ1-1, with TRBD1 as a possible D gene (5 bases). The CDR3 contains 15 residues. The germline CDR1 and CDR2 sequences are SGHAT and FQNNGV. The V end was cut by 7 bases, the J end by 3 bases, with 18 bases between. DNA of the CDR3: TGTGCCAGCAACTTTCGGAGAAGGGGTGACACTGAAGCTTTCTTT. Its translation: CASNFRRRGDTEAFF.

V gene TRBV6-1 combines with J gene TRBJ1-5; D is unresolved. Germline V gene lookup returns CDR1 MNHNS and CDR2 SASEGT. The CDR3 totals 11 residues. Trimming pared 5 bases from V and 7 bases from J, leaving 6 bases between. The CDR3 protein is CASSYVQPQHF. The CDR3, as DNA: TGTGCCAGCAGTTATGTGCAGCCCCAGCATTTT.

The V gene is TRBV13, the J gene TRBJ2-3, with a possible D match to TRBD1 (6 bases). CDR3 length: 17 amino acids. CDR1 PRHDT and CDR2 FYEKMQ come from the germline V gene (reference sequence). Trimming removed 1 base at V and 0 bases at J, with 14 bases between. The CDR3 protein is CASSLVKGQRSTDTQYF. The CDR3, as DNA: TGTGCCAGCAGCTTAGTCAAGGGACAAAGGAGCACAGATACGCAGTATTTT.

The V call is TRBV4-3, the J call TRBJ1-6, with D maybe TRBD1 (5 bases). V was pared by 0 bases and J by 8 bases, with 11 bases between. CDR3 length: 15 amino acids. The germline V gene encodes CDR1 LGHNA and CDR2 YSLEER. The chain's CDR3 is CASSQDEGRYSPLHF. As DNA, the CDR3 is TGCGCCAGCAGCCAAGATGAGGGGCGTTATTCACCCCTCCACTTT.

The V gene is TRBV4-1, the J gene TRBJ2-2; D may match TRBD1 or TRBD2 (5 bases each). The V gene's germline CDR1 is MGHRA and CDR2 YSYEKL. Trimming shortened V by 2 bases and J by 0 bases, and 13 bases separated the two germline ends. The CDR3 sequence is 17 residues long. The CDR3 loop is CASSQPGVGANTGELFF. CDR3 sequence (DNA): TGCGCCAGCAGCCAACCTGGAGTGGGGGCGAACACCGGGGAGCTGTTTTTT.

V gene TRBV5-1 combines with J gene TRBJ1-1; D call uncertain. V was cut by 0 bases and J by 0 bases, with 3 bases left in between. The CDR3 length is 13 residues. Germline-derived CDR1 and CDR2 are SGHRS and YFSETQ. The CDR3 sequence: CASSLDVNTEAFF. The CDR3 nucleotides are TGCGCCAGCAGCTTGGATGTGAACACTGAAGCTTTCTTT.

The chain recombines TRBV4-1 with TRBJ1-3, with 7 bases aligning to TRBD1. In germline, CDR1 is MGHRA, CDR2 YSYEKL. The J segment lost 2 bases and the V segment lost 4 bases, leaving 8 bases of the junction unmatched. The CDR3 runs to 16 residues. DNA of the CDR3: TGCGCCAGCAGCCCCCTTTCAGGGGGACCTGGAAACACCATATATTTT. Protein product: CASSPLSGGPGNTIYF.

This chain connects TRBV27 to TRBJ2-7, with D perhaps matching TRBD2 (5 bases). Looked up from germline, CDR1 is MNHEY and CDR2 is SMNVEV (reference sequence). The CDR3 extends over 15 amino acids. V was cut by 5 bases and J by 2 bases, with 16 bases left in between. The CDR3 region is CASSPAYGVPYEQYF. The CDR3 DNA reads as TGTGCCAGCAGTCCCGCTTACGGGGTTCCCTACGAGCAGTACTTC.

The chain is built from TRBV4-3 and TRBJ2-5; unclear D gene. The V gene lost 1 base and the J gene lost 3 bases, with 6 bases spanning the gap. The germline gives CDR1 LGHNA, CDR2 YSLEER. The CDR3 loop spans 13 amino acids. CDR3 sequence reads: CASSQGAEETQYF. The CDR3 nucleotides are TGCGCCAGCAGCCAAGGGGCAGAAGAGACCCAGTACTTC.

This chain connects TRBV10-1 to TRBJ1-1; D gene uncertain. This CDR3 has 13 residues. Germline values: CDR1 WNHNN, CDR2 SYGVQD (reference sequence). V lost 3 bases and J 1 base, leaving 6 bases between the germline ends. CDR3 sequence: CASSDEKNTEAFF. CDR3 DNA sequence: TGCGCCAGCAGTGACGAGAAGAACACTGAAGCTTTCTTT.

This clone was seen just once. This rearrangement joins TRBV28 to TRBJ2-1; no clear D. The CDR3 extends over 14 amino acids. The V end lost 8 bases, the J end lost 3 bases, and 14 bases lay between the germline ends. Germline CDR1 and CDR2: MDHEN and SYDVKM. The CDR3 sequence: CASQIPRYYNEQFF. The CDR3 bases are TGTGCCAGCCAAATACCGCGGTACTACAATGAGCAGTTCTTC.

This rearrangement joins TRBV9 to TRBJ2-7; D call uncertain. The CDR3 has 13 amino acids. Germline CDR1 reads SGDLS; CDR2 reads YYNGEE. V lost 0 bases and J 2 bases, leaving 6 bases between the germline ends. CDR3 residues: CASSVGETYEQYF. The CDR3 DNA is TGTGCCAGCAGCGTAGGAGAGACCTACGAGCAGTACTTC.

This sequence joins TRBV18 and TRBJ2-2, with D possibly matching TRBD1 (6 bases). With 2 bases removed from V and 0 bases from J, the gap between germline ends came to 10 bases. Germline assignment: CDR1 KGHSH and CDR2 LQKENI. The CDR3 is 16 amino acids. CDR3 region: CASSPNRDANTGELFF. CDR3 bases: TGTGCCAGCTCACCAAACAGGGACGCGAACACCGGGGAGCTGTTTTTT.

The chain uses TRBV12-5 and TRBJ2-2; D assignment may be TRBD1 or TRBD2 (5 bases each). This CDR3 contains 17 residues. The V end lost 0 bases, the J end lost 1 base, and 12 bases lay between the germline ends. Germline CDR1 is LGHNT and CDR2 is FRNRAP. The CDR3 is CASGLVGAGENTGELFF. CDR3 nucleotide sequence: TGTGCTAGTGGTTTGGTAGGGGCGGGCGAGAACACCGGGGAGCTGTTTTTT.

The J gene is TRBJ2-3, the V gene TRBV28, with a possible D match to TRBD2 (6 bases). The V gene's germline CDR1 is MDHEN and CDR2 SYDVKM. Between the trimmed V and J ends, which lost 2 bases and 2 bases, there was a span of 11 bases. This CDR3 has 15 residues. CDR3 DNA sequence: TGTGCCAGCAGTTTAGGGGGGTCTCACACAGATACGCAGTATTTT. Translating it yields CASSLGGSHTDTQYF.

Comment on this clone: Other DNA sequences in this specimen translate into the identical CDR3. J is TRBJ1-1 and V is TRBV6-5; a weak D match, TRBD1 (5 bases). The CDR3 is 13 amino acids. Trimming removed 2 bases at V and 2 bases at J, with 6 bases between. CDR1 is MNHEY, CDR2 SVGAGI, per germline. CDR3 DNA sequence: TGTGCCAGCAGTTACCAGGGAAACACTGAAGCTTTCTTT. Protein product: CASSYQGNTEAFF.

The rearrangement uses TRBV7-9 and TRBJ1-4; no reliable D call. The CDR3 totals 12 residues. Germline CDR1 SEHNR, CDR2 FQNEAQ (reference sequence). V lost 5 bases and J 6 bases, leaving 7 bases between the germline ends. The CDR3 bases are TGTGCCAGCAGCCACGTGTATGAAAAACTGTTTTTT. This codes for CASSHVYEKLFF.